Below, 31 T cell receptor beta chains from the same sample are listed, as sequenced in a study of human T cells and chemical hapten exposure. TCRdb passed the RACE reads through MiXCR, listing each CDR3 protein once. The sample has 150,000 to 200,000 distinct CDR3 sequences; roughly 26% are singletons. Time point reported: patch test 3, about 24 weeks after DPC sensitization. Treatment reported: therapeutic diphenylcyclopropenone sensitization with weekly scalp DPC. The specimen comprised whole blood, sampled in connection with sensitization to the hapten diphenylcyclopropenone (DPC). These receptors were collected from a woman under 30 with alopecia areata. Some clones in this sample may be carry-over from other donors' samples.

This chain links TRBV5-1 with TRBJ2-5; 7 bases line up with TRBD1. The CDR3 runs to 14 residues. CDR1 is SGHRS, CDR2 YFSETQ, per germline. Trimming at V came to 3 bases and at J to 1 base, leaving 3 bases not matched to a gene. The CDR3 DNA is TGCGCCAGCAGCTCCGGACAGGTCCAAGAGACCCAGTACTTC. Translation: CASSSGQVQETQYF.

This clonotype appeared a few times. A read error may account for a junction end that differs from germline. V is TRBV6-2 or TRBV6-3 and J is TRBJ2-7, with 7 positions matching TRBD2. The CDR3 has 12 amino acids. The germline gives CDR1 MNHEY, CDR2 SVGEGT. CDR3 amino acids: CASSHSPGGDNF. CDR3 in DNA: TGTGCCAGCAGCCATTCCCCGGGAGGCGATAACTTC.

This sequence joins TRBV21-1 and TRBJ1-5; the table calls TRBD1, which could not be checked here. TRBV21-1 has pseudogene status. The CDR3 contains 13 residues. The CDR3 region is CASPSGMGQPQHF. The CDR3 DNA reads TGTGCCAGCCCTTCAGGGATGGGACAGCCCCAGCATTTT.

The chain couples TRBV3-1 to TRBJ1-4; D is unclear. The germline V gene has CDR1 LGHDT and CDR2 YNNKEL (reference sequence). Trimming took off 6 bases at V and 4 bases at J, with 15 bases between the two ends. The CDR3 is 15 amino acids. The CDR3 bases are TGTGCCAGCAGTCGGACCGGGCCCATTAATGAAAAACTGTTTTTT. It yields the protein CASSRTGPINEKLFF.

The CDR3, as DNA: TGTGCCAGCAGCTTTCTACAGGCCTCCTACAATGAGCAGTTCTTC. Amino acids: CASSFLQASYNEQFF. J is TRBJ2-1 and V is TRBV11-2, with D tentatively TRBD1 (5 bases). Trimming cost V 3 bases and J 0 bases, with 9 bases left between them. The CDR3 extends over 15 amino acids. CDR1 is SGHAT and CDR2 is FQNNGV in the germline V gene.

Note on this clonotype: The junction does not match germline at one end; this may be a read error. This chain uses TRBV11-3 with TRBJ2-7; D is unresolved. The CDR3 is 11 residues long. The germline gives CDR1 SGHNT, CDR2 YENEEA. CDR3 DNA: TGTGCCAGCAGCCCCTTACCTATTTCGGACTTC. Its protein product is CASSPLPISDF.

The CDR3 DNA sequence: TGCAGTGCTAGTGGACCCAATCAAGAGACCCAGTACTTC. Its translation is CSASGPNQETQYF. The chain employs TRBV20-1 and TRBJ2-5; D gene unclear. CDR1 and CDR2 from the germline V gene are DFQATT and SNEGSKA (reference sequence). CDR3 length: 13 amino acids. Trimming took 3 bases from V and 2 from J, leaving 10 bases between them.

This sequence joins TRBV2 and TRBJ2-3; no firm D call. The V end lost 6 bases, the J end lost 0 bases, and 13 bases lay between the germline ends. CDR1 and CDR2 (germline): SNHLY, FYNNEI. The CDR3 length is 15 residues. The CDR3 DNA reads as TGTGCCAGCAGGGTAGTGGGGTATAGCACAGATACGCAGTATTTT. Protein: CASRVVGYSTDTQYF.

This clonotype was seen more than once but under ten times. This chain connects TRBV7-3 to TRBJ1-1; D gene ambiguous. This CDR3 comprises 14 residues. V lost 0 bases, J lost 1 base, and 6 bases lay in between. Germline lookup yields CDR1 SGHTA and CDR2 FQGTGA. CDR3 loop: CASSLTMPNTEAFF. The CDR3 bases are TGTGCCAGCAGCTTAACGATGCCGAACACTGAAGCTTTCTTT.

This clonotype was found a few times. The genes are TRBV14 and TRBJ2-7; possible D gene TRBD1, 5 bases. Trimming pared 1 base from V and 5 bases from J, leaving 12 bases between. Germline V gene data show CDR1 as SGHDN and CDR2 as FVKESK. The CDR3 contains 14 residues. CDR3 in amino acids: CASSQGGRRDEQYF. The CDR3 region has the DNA TGTGCCAGCAGCCAAGGGGGCCGTAGGGACGAGCAGTACTTC.

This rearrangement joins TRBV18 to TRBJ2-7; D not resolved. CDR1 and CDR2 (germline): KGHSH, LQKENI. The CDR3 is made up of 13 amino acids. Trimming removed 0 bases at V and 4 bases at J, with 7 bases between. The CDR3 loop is CASSPPKVYEQYF. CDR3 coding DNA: TGTGCCAGCTCACCACCGAAAGTTTACGAGCAGTACTTC.

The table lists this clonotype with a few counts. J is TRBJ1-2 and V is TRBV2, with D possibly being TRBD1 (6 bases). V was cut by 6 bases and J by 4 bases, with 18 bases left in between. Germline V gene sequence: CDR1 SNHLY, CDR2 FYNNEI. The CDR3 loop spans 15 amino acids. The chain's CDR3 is CASRETGPSVYGYTF. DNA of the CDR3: TGTGCCAGCAGGGAGACAGGCCCTAGCGTCTATGGCTACACCTTC.

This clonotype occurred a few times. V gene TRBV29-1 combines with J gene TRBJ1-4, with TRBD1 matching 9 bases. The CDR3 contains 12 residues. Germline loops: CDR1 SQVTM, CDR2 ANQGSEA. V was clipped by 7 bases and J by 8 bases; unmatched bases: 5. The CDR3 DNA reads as TGCAGCGCGACCGGGACAGGGGAAAAACTGTTTTTT. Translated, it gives CSATGTGEKLFF.

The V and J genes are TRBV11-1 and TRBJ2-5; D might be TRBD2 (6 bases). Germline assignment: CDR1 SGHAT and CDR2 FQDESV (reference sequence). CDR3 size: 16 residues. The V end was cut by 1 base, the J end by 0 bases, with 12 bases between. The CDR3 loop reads CASSLGGSGHQETQYF. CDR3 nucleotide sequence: TGTGCCAGCAGCTTAGGAGGTAGCGGACACCAAGAGACCCAGTACTTC. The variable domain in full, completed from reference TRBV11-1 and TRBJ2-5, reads EAEVAQSPRYKITEKSQAVAFWCDPISGHATLYWYRQILGQGPELLVQFQDESVVDDSQLPKDRFSAERLKGVDSTLKIQPAELGDSAMYLCASSLGGSGHQETQYFGPGTRLLVL.

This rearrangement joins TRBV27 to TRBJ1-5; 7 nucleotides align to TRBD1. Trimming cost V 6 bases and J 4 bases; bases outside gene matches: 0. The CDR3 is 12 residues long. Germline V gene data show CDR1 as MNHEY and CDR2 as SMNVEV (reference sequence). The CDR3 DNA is TGTGCCAGCAGGGGACAGAATCAGCCCCAGCATTTT. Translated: CASRGQNQPQHF.

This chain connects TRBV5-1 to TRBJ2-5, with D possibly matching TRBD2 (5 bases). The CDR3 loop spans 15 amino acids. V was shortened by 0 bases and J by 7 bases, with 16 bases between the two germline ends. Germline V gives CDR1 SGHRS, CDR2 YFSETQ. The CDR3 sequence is CASSLEAVPSWTQYF. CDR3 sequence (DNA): TGCGCCAGCAGCTTGGAAGCGGTCCCGTCTTGGACCCAGTACTTC.

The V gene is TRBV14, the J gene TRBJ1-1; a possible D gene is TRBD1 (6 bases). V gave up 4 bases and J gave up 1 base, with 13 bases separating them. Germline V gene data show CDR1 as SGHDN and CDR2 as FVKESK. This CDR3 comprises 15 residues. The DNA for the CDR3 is TGTGCCAGCAGCCCCGCACAGGGCTCGAACACTGAAGCTTTCTTT. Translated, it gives CASSPAQGSNTEAFF.

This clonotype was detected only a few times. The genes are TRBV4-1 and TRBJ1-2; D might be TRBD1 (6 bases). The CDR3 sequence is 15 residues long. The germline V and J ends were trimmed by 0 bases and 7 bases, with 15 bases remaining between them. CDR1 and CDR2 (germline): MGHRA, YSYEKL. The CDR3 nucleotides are TGCGCCAGCAGCCAAGAAGGGGGTTCTCCTGTTGGCTACACCTTC. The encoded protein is CASSQEGGSPVGYTF.

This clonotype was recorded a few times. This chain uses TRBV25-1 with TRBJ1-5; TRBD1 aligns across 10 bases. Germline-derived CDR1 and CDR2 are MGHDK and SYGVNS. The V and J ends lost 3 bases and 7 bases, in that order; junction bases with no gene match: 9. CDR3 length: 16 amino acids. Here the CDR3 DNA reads TGTGCCAGCAGTGATGAGGATAAGGGACAGGGGCAGCCCCAGCATTTT. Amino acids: CASSDEDKGQGQPQHF.

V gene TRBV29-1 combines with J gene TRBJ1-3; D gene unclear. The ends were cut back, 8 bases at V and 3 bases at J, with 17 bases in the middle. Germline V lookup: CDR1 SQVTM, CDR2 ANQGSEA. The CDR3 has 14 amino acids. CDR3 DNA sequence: TGCAGCTCATTTACAGCCGAGATTGGAAACACCATATATTTT. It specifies CSSFTAEIGNTIYF.

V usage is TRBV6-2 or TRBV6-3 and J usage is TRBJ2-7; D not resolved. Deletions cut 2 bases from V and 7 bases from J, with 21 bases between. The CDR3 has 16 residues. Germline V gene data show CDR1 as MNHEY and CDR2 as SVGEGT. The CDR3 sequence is CASSYPLGGLIWEQYF. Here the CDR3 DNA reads TGTGCCAGCAGTTACCCTCTGGGCGGTCTTATCTGGGAGCAGTACTTC.

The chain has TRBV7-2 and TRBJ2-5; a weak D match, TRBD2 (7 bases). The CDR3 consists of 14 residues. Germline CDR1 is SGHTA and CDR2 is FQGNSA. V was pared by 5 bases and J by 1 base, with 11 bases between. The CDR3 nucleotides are TGTGCCAGCAGCCCCCGGGGGGCCCAAGAGACCCAGTACTTC. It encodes CASSPRGAQETQYF.

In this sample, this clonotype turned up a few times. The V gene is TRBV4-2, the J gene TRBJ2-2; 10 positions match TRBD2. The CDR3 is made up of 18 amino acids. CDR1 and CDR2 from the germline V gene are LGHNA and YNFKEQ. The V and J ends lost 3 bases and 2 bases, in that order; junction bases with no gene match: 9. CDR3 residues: CASSHGLAVFSNTGELFF. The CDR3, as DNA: TGTGCCAGCAGCCACGGACTAGCGGTGTTCTCAAACACCGGGGAGCTGTTTTTT.

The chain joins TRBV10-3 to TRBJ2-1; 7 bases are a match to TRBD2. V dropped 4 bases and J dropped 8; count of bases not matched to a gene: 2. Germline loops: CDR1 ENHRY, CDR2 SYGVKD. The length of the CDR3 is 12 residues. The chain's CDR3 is CAISATSDEQFF. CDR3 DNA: TGTGCCATCAGTGCAACTAGCGATGAGCAGTTCTTC.

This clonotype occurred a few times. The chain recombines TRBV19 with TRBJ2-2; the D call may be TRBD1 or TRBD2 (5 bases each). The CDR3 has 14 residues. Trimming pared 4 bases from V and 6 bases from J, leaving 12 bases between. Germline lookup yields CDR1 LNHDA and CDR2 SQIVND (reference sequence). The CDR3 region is CASSSSRGPGELFF. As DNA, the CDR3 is TGTGCCAGTAGTAGCTCGAGGGGACCCGGGGAGCTGTTTTTT.

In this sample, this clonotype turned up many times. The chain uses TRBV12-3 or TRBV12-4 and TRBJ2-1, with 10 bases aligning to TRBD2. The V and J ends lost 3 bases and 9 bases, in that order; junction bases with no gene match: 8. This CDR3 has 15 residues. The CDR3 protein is CASSFRRTSGAEQFF. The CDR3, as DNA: TGTGCCAGCAGTTTTCGCCGGACTAGCGGTGCTGAGCAGTTCTTC.

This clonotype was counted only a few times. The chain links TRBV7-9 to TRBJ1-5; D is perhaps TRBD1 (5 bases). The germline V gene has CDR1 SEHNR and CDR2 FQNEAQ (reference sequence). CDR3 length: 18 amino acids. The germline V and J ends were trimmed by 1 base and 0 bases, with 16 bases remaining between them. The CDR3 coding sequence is TGTGCCAGCAGCTTAGGACAGCCGACCCGATATAGCAATCAGCCCCAGCATTTT. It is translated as CASSLGQPTRYSNQPQHF.

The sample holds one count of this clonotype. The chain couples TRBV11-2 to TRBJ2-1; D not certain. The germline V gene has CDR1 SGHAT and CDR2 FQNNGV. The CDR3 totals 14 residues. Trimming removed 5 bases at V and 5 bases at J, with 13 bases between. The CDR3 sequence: CASSPWRSHNEQFF. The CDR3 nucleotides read TGTGCCAGCAGCCCTTGGCGGTCGCACAATGAGCAGTTCTTC.

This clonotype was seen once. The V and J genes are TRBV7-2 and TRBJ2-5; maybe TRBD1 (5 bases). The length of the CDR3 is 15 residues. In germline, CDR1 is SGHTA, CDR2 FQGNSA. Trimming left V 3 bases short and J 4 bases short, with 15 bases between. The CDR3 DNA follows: TGTGCCAGCAGCTTGGGGCAGGGAAGGGGAGAGACCCAGTACTTC. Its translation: CASSLGQGRGETQYF.

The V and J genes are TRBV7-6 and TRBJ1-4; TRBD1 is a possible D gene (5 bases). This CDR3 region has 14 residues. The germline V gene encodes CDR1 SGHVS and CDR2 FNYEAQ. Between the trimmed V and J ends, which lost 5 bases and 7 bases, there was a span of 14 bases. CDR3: CASSLGQGGEKLFF. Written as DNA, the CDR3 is TGTGCCAGCAGCCTTGGGCAGGGCGGTGAAAAACTGTTTTTT. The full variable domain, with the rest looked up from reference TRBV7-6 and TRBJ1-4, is GAGVSQSPRYKVTKRGQDVALRCDPISGHVSLYWYRQALGQGPEFLTYFNYEAQQDKSGLPNDRFSAERPEGSISTLTIQRTEQRDSAMYRCASSLGQGGEKLFFGSGTQLSVL.

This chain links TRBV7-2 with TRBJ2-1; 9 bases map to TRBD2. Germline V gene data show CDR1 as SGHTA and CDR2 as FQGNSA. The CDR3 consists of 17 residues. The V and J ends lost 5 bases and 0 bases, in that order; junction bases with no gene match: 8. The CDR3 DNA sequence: TGTGCCAGCAGCCCAGTGAGCGGGGGGAGCTCCTACAATGAGCAGTTCTTC. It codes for CASSPVSGGSSYNEQFF.